A single sample is the source of the 10 T cell receptor beta chains below, sequenced in a study of T cell responses to AZD1222 COVID-19 vaccine. Libraries were prepared by immunoSEQ multiplex PCR; TCRdb keeps only in-frame clonotypes and omits some of them. The data hold 150,000 to 180,000 clones, with 88% observed a single time. The sample consisted of peripheral blood, taken on day 0 of AZD1222 vaccination. Receptors originate from an adult in good health.

V and J are TRBV7-2 and TRBJ1-2; a possible D gene is TRBD1 (5 bases). Trimming stripped 5 bases from V and 5 bases from J, with 9 bases between. The CDR3 extends over 12 amino acids. Germline V gene data show CDR1 as SGHTA and CDR2 as FQGNSA. CDR3 amino acids: CASSGTVYGYTF. The CDR3 nucleotides are TGTGCCAGCAGCGGGACGGTGTATGGCTACACCTTC.

This chain connects TRBV20-1 to TRBJ1-2; D is perhaps TRBD1 (5 bases). The germline CDR1 and CDR2 sequences are DFQATT and SNEGSKA (reference sequence). V was clipped by 3 bases and J by 4 bases, with 15 bases between them. The CDR3 runs to 14 residues. This CDR3 reads CSASPGQGRYGYTF. In DNA, the CDR3 is TGCAGTGCTAGTCCCGGGCAGGGCCGCTATGGCTACACCTTC.

The J gene is TRBJ1-1, the V gene TRBV7-2, with D possibly TRBD1 on 6 matching bases. V shed 2 bases and J shed 0 bases, with 13 bases lying between them. The CDR3 spans 16 residues. Per germline, CDR1 SGHTA and CDR2 FQGNSA. The CDR3 is CASSLRGGGVNTEAFF. For the CDR3, the DNA is TGTGCCAGCAGCTTAAGGGGGGGTGGCGTGAACACTGAAGCTTTCTTT.

A single count supports this clone. This chain connects TRBV5-1 to TRBJ2-1; TRBD2 might be the D (6 bases). Germline loops: CDR1 SGHRS, CDR2 YFSETQ. The CDR3 totals 13 residues. V was clipped by 4 bases and J by 4 bases, with 9 bases between them. CDR3: CASSVGLYNEQFF. The CDR3 DNA follows: TGCGCCAGCAGCGTGGGACTTTACAATGAGCAGTTCTTC.

In this sample, this clone turned up once. The chain recombines TRBV28 with TRBJ2-3; 9 bases are a match to TRBD2. J lost 5 bases, V lost 1 base, and 7 bases had no gene match. The CDR3 loop spans 16 amino acids. Germline V gene sequence: CDR1 MDHEN, CDR2 SYDVKM. CDR3 bases: TGTGCCAGCAGTTTATATGGAGCGGGGGGCCAAGATACGCAGTATTTT. As protein: CASSLYGAGGQDTQYF.

The rearrangement uses TRBV9 and TRBJ1-3, with TRBD1 as a possible D gene (5 bases). Germline V lookup: CDR1 SGDLS, CDR2 YYNGEE. Deletions cut 0 bases from V and 4 bases from J, with 11 bases between. This CDR3 has 15 residues. CDR3: CASSVGVGAGNTIYF. CDR3 in DNA: TGTGCCAGCAGCGTAGGGGTTGGGGCCGGAAACACCATATATTTT.

This chain joins TRBV9 and TRBJ2-2, with D unclear. Trimming cost V 4 bases and J 1 base, with 14 bases left between them. From germline, CDR1 is SGDLS and CDR2 YYNGEE. CDR3 length equals 16 residues. The CDR3 here is CASSPQLTGNTGELFF. DNA for the CDR3: TGTGCCAGCAGCCCCCAACTCACCGGGAACACCGGGGAGCTGTTTTTT.

This chain connects TRBV4-3 to TRBJ2-7; the D gene could be TRBD1 or TRBD2 (5 bases each). Germline CDR1 LGHNA, CDR2 YSLEER. Trimming pared 0 bases from V and 2 bases from J, leaving 8 bases between. The CDR3 sequence is 14 residues long. As DNA, the CDR3 is TGCGCCAGCAGCCAAGATCGGGGACCCTACGAGCAGTACTTC. Amino acids: CASSQDRGPYEQYF.

CDR3 loop: CASRQGVANYGYTF. For the CDR3, the DNA is TGTGCCAGCAGACAGGGGGTGGCTAACTATGGCTACACCTTC. The J gene is TRBJ1-2, the V gene TRBV2, with 8 positions matching TRBD1. V lost 6 bases to trimming and J lost 0 bases; unmatched junction nucleotides: 3. Per the germline V gene, CDR1 is SNHLY and CDR2 is FYNNEI. The CDR3 spans 14 residues.

The DNA for the CDR3 is TGTGCCAGTTCTTATCTCCCCAAGACCACTGAAGCTTTCTTT. Amino acid sequence: CASSYLPKTTEAFF. The chain links TRBV19 to TRBJ1-1; D ambiguous. The germline V gene encodes CDR1 LNHDA and CDR2 SQIVND (reference sequence). The length of the CDR3 is 14 residues. V was cut by 8 bases and J by 4 bases, with 17 bases left in between.